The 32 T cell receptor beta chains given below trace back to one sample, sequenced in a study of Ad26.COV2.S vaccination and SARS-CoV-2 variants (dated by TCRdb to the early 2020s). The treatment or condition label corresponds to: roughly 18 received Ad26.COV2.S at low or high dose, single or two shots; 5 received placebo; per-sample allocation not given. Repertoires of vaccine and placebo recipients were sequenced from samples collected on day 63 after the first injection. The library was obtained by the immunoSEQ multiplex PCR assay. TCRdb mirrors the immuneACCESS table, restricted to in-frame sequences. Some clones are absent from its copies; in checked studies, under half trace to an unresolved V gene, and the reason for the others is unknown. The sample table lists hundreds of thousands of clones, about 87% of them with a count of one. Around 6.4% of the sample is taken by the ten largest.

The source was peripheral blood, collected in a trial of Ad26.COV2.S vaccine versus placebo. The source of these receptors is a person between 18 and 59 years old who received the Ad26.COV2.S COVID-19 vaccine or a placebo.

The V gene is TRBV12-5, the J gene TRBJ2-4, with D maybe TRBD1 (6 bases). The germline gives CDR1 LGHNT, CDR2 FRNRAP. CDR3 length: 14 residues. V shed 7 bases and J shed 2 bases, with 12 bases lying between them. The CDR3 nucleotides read TGTGCTAGTGCCAGTGGGGGCACCAAAAACATTCAGTACTTC. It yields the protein CASASGGTKNIQYF. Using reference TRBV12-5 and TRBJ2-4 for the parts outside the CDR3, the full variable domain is DARVTQTPRHKVTEMGQEVTMRCQPILGHNTVFWYRQTMMQGLELLAYFRNRAPLDDSGMPKDRFSAEMPDATLATLKIQPSEPRDSAVYFCASASGGTKNIQYFGAGTRLSVL.

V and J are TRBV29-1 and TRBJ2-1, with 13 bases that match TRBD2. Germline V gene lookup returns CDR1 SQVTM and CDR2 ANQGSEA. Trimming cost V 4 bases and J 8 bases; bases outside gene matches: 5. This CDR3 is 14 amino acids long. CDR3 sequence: CSVVLAGGGYEQFF. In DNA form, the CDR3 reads TGCAGCGTTGTACTAGCGGGAGGGGGGTATGAGCAGTTCTTC.

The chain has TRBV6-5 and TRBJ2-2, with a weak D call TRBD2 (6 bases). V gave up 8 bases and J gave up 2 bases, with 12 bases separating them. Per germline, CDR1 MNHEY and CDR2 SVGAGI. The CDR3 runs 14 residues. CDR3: CASLTRGNTGELFF. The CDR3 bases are TGTGCCAGCCTCACGCGGGGAAACACCGGGGAGCTGTTTTTT.

CDR3 bases: TGTGCCACCAGACCGGGACTAGCGCAAGATACGCAGTATTTT. Translating gives CATRPGLAQDTQYF. The chain combines TRBV15 with TRBJ2-3; 10 bases line up with TRBD2. This CDR3 has 14 amino acids. Losses at the gene ends were 6 bases for V and 5 bases for J; bases not matched to a gene: 5. CDR1 is LNHNV and CDR2 is YYDKDF in the germline V gene (reference sequence).

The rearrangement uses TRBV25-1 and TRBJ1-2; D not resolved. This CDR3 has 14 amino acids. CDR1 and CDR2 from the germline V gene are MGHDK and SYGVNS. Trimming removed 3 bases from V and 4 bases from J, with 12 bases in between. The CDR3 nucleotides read TGTGCCAGCAGTGATCTAGGCAGGAGCTATGGCTACACCTTC. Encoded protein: CASSDLGRSYGYTF.

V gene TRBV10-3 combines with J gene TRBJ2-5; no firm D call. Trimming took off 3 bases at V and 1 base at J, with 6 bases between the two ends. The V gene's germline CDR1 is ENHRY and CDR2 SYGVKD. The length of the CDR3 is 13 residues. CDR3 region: CAISDTAQETQYF. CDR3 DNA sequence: TGTGCCATCAGTGATACAGCCCAAGAGACCCAGTACTTC.

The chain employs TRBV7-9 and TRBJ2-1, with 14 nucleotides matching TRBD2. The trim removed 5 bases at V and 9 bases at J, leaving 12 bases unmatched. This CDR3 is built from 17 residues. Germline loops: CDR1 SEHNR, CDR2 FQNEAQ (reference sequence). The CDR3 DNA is TGTGCCAGCAGCCCCACGGGGGGGACTAGCGGGAGTTTTGAGCAGTTCTTC. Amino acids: CASSPTGGTSGSFEQFF.

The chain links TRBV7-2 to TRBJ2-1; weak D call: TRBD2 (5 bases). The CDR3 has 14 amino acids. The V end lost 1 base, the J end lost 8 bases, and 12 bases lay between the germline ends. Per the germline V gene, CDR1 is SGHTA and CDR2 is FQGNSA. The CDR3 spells CASSLVVTRYEQFF. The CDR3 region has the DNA TGTGCCAGCAGCTTAGTAGTAACTAGATATGAGCAGTTCTTC.

The CDR3 coding sequence is TGTGCCAGCAGCTTAGACCCGCGACGAGCTTTCTTT. It specifies CASSLDPRRAFF. V gene TRBV11-2 combines with J gene TRBJ1-1; unclear D gene. Germline V gives CDR1 SGHAT, CDR2 FQNNGV. The CDR3 has 12 amino acids. Trimming shortened V by 0 bases and J by 10 bases, and 9 bases separated the two germline ends.

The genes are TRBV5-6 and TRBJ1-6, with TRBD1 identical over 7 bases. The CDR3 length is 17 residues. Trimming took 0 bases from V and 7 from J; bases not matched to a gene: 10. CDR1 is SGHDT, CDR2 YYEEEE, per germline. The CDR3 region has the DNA TGTGCCAGCAGCTTGGGGCACTCGGGACAGCAGAATTCACCCCTCCACTTT. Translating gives CASSLGHSGQQNSPLHF.

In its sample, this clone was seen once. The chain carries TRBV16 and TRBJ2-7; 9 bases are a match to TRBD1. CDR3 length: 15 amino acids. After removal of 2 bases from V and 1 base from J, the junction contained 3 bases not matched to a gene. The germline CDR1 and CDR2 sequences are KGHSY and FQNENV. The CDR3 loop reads CASSQLGTGSYEQYF. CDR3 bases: TGTGCCAGCAGCCAACTGGGGACAGGGTCCTACGAGCAGTACTTC.

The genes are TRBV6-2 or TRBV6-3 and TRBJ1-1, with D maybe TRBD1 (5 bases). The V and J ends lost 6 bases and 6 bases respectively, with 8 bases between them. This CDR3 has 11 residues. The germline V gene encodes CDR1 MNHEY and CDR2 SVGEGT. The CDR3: CASSTRAEAFF. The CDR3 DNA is TGTGCCAGCAGCACCAGGGCTGAAGCTTTCTTT.

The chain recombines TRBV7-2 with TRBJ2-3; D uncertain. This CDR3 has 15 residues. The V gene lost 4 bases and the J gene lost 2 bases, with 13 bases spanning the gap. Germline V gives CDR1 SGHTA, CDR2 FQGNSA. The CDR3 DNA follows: TGTGCCAGCAGCTCCCCCCTAGGTCTCACAGATACGCAGTATTTT. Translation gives CASSSPLGLTDTQYF.

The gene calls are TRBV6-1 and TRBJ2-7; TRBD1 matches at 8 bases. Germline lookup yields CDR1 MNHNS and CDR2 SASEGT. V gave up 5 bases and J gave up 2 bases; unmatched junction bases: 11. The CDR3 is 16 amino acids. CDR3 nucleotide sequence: TGTGCCAGCAGTCAAGACTCGGGACAGGAGACCTACGAGCAGTACTTC. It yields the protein CASSQDSGQETYEQYF.

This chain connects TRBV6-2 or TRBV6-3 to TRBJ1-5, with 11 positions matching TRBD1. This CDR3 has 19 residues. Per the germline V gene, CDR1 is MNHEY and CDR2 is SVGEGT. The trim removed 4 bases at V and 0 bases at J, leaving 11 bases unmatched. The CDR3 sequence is CASSWAPGQGAYSNQPQHF. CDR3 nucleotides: TGTGCCAGCAGTTGGGCACCCGGACAGGGGGCGTATAGCAATCAGCCCCAGCATTTT.

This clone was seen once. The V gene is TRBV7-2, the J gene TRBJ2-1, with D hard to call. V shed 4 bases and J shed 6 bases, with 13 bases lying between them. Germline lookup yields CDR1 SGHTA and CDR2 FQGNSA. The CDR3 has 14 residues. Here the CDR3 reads CASSSRSMSNEQFF. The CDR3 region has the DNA TGTGCCAGCAGCTCCCGATCCATGTCCAATGAGCAGTTCTTC. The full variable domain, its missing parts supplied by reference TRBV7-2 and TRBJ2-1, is GAGVSQSPSNKVTEKGKDVELRCDPISGHTALYWYRQSLGQGLEFLIYFQGNSAPDKSGLPSDRFSAERTGGSVSTLTIQRTQQEDSAVYLCASSSRSMSNEQFFGPGTRLTVL.

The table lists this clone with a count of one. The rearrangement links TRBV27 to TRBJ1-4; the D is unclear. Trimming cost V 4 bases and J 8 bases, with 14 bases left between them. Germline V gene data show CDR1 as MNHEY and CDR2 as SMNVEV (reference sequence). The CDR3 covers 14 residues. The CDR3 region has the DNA TGTGCCAGCAGTTCACAGAAGTTAAGGGAAAAACTGTTTTTT. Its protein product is CASSSQKLREKLFF.

CDR3 amino acids: CASSLAQTTNSPLHF. CDR3 in DNA: TGTGCCAGCAGCTTGGCCCAGACAACGAATTCACCCCTCCACTTT. V gene TRBV5-6 combines with J gene TRBJ1-6; no firm D call. This CDR3 region has 15 residues. The V end was cut by 0 bases, the J end by 7 bases, with 11 bases between. In germline, CDR1 is SGHDT, CDR2 YYEEEE.

CDR3 nucleotide sequence: TGTGCCAGCAGCTTCGGTATGTCGGGAGGCCCAACTAATGAAAAACTGTTTTTT. Its translation: CASSFGMSGGPTNEKLFF. This chain connects TRBV7-9 to TRBJ1-4; D remains unclear. V was cut by 3 bases and J by 0 bases, with 17 bases left in between. Germline V lookup: CDR1 SEHNR, CDR2 FQNEAQ (reference sequence). This CDR3 has 18 residues.

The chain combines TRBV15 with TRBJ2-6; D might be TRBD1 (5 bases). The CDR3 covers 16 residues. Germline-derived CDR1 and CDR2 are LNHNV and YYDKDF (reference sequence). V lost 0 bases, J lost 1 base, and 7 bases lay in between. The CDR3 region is CATSRDGASGANVLTF. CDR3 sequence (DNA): TGTGCCACCAGCAGAGATGGGGCTTCTGGGGCCAACGTCCTGACTTTC.

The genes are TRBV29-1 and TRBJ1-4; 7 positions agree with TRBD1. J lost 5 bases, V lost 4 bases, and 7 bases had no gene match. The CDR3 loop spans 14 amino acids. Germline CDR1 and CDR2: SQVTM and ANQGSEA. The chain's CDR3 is CSVAVGGGNEKLFF. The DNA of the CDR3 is TGCAGCGTTGCCGTAGGAGGGGGCAATGAAAAACTGTTTTTT. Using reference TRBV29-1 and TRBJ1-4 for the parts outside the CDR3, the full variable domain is SAVISQKPSRDICQRGTSLTIQCQVDSQVTMMFWYRQQPGQSLTLIATANQGSEATYESGFVIDKFPISRPNLTFSTLTVSNMSPEDSSIYLCSVAVGGGNEKLFFGSGTQLSVL.

CDR3 nucleotide sequence: TGTGCCAGCAGTCCCTCCCAGCTGGGGGCCAAAAACATTCAGTACTTC. Protein: CASSPSQLGAKNIQYF. V is TRBV27 and J is TRBJ2-4, with D hard to call. Germline V gives CDR1 MNHEY, CDR2 SMNVEV (reference sequence). Trimming removed 5 bases from V and 1 base from J, with 15 bases in between. The length of the CDR3 is 16 residues.

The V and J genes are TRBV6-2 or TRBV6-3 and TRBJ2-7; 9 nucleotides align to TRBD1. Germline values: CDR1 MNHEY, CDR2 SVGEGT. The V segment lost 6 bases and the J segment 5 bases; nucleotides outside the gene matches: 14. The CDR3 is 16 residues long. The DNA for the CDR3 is TGTGCCAGCAGCCCTCCTCCGGGACAGGGAAGCCACGAGCAGTACTTC. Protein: CASSPPPGQGSHEQYF.

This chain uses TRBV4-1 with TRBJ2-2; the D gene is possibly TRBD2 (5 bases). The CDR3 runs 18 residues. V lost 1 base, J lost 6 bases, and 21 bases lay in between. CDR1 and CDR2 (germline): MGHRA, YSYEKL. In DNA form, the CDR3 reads TGCGCCAGCAGCCAAGTCGGCGGGCGAGGGTTCAGCGCCGGGGAGCTGTTTTTT. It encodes CASSQVGGRGFSAGELFF.

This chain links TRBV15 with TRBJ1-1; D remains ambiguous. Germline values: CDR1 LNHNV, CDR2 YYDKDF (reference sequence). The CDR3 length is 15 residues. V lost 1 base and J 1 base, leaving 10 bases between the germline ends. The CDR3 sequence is CATSRGGYQNTEAFF. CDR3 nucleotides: TGTGCCACCAGCAGAGGGGGTTACCAGAACACTGAAGCTTTCTTT.

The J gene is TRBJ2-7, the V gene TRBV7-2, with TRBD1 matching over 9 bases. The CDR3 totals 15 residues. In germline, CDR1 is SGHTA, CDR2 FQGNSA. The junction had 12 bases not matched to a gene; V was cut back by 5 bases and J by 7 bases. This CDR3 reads CASSLPDRGMLEQYF. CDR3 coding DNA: TGTGCCAGCAGCCTACCGGACAGGGGCATGCTGGAGCAGTACTTC. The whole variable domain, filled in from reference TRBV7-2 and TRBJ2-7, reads GAGVSQSPSNKVTEKGKDVELRCDPISGHTALYWYRQSLGQGLEFLIYFQGNSAPDKSGLPSDRFSAERTGGSVSTLTIQRTQQEDSAVYLCASSLPDRGMLEQYFGPGTRLTVT.

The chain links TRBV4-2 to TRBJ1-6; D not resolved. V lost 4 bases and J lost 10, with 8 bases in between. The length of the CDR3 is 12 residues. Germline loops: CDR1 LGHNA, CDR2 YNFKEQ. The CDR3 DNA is TGTGCCAGCAGCCTAAGTCGATCACCCCTCCACTTT. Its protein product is CASSLSRSPLHF.

CDR3 sequence: CASSQVLGDGYTF. The CDR3 coding sequence is TGTGCCAGCAGCCAAGTGTTAGGGGATGGCTACACCTTC. This chain links TRBV3-1 (or the pseudogene TRBV3-2) with TRBJ1-2; D may be TRBD1 (5 bases). Germline V gives CDR1 LGHDT, CDR2 YNNKEL (reference sequence). The CDR3 contains 13 residues. V was clipped by 1 base and J by 6 bases, with 9 bases between them.

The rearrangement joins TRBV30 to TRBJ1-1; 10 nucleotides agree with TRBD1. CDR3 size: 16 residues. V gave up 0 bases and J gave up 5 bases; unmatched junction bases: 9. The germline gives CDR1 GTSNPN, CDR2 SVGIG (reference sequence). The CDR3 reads CAWSVLGTGAGTEAFF. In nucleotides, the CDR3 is TGTGCCTGGAGTGTATTGGGGACAGGGGCCGGGACTGAAGCTTTCTTT.

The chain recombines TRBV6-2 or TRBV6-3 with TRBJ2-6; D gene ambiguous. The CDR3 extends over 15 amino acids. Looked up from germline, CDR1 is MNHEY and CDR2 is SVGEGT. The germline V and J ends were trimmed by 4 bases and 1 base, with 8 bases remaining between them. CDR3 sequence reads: CASSLTGSGANVLTF. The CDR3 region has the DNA TGTGCCAGCAGTTTGACGGGTTCTGGGGCCAACGTCCTGACTTTC.

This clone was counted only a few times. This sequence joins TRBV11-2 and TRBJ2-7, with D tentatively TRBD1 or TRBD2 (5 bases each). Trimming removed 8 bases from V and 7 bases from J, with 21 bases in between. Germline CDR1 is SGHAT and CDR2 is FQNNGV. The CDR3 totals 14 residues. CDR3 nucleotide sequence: TGTGCCAGCCTATACGGGACGGGGATAGGGGAGCAGTACTTC. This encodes CASLYGTGIGEQYF.

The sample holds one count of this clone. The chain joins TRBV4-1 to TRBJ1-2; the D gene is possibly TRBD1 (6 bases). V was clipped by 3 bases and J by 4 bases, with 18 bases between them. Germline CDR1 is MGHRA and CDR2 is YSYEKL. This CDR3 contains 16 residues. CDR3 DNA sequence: TGCGCCAGCAGCCAGTCCGGGACAACGGACCCCTATGGCTACACCTTC. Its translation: CASSQSGTTDPYGYTF.